The clone carrying this TCR beta chain occurred many times. TCRdb reanalysed the reads using MiXCR and keeps one entry per CDR3 protein. The sample records 200,000 to 300,000 distinct CDR3 sequences, 29% being singletons. The data are from a study of kidney transplant recipient with SARS-CoV-2 infection. The CDR3 sequence is 16 residues long. Trimming pared 7 bases from V and 4 bases from J, leaving 23 bases between. The J gene is TRBJ1-2, the V gene TRBV5-3; D is unclear. TRBV5-3 is treated as an ORF (open reading frame) with a function not yet certain. The TCR sequence derives from a male patient in his thirties who had COVID-19 and was a kidney transplant recipient. Certain T cells may be donor cells from the graft. The sequencing here drew on a blood sample, taken at baseline and on day 111 from a kidney transplant recipient. The chain's CDR3 is CARCLTVVRKTYGYTF. CDR3 in DNA: TGTGCCAGATGTCTTACAGTGGTGAGAAAGACCTATGGCTACACCTTC.